Listed below are T cell receptor beta chains from one sample, sequenced in a study of shared clonotypes between healthy human individuals. The data were produced by immunoSEQ multiplex PCR, yet TCRdb's version contains in-frame clones alone and is incomplete. The sample shows some 1.4 million clones, around 95% of them seen only once. Material for sequencing was naive CD4+ T cells sorted from blood. These receptors all stem from a young man in good health. CDR3s leave out the opening cysteine and the closing phenylalanine or tryptophan. A D gene is named only where the DNA matches it firmly.

CDR3 protein: ASSPGRTYNEQF; V gene: TRBV7-3; D gene: .
CDR3 protein: ASSMGPSLADTQY; V gene: TRBV19; D gene: .
CDR3 protein: ASSGGWGTSGNSYEQY; V gene: TRBV5-1; D gene: TRBD2
CDR3 protein: ATTGLAGPYTGELF; V gene: TRBV19; D gene: TRBD2
CDR3 protein: ASSAGTGQTYEQY; V gene: TRBV9; D gene: TRBD1
CDR3 protein: ATSREGGYQPQH; V gene: TRBV15; D gene: .
CDR3 protein: ASSQASGWGYEQY; V gene: TRBV14; D gene: .
CDR3 protein: ASSVGSVTSGNTIY; V gene: TRBV9; D gene: .
CDR3 protein: ASSRGQGEF; V gene: TRBV11-2; D gene: TRBD1
CDR3 protein: ASSIREGTIY; V gene: TRBV2; D gene: .
CDR3 protein: ASSSYFTFNQPQH; V gene: TRBV28; D gene: .
CDR3 protein: ASSSGGWAGETQY; V gene: TRBV5-1; D gene: .
CDR3 protein: ASKLTSDTQY; V gene: TRBV6-6; D gene: TRBD2
CDR3 protein: ASSVRFSYEQY; V gene: TRBV7-2; D gene: .
CDR3 protein: ASSSSLAGASYEQY; V gene: TRBV7-2; D gene: TRBD2
CDR3 protein: ASSRGTAGNTIY; V gene: TRBV6-5; D gene: .
CDR3 protein: ASRIASTDTQY; V gene: TRBV5-1; D gene: .
CDR3 protein: ASSLRVAGVYEQF; V gene: TRBV6-5; D gene: TRBD2
CDR3 protein: ASRPGPRETQY; V gene: TRBV6-6; D gene: .
CDR3 protein: ASSLGALAGEYNEQF; V gene: TRBV7-9; D gene: TRBD2
CDR3 protein: ASSLVWNSYEQY; V gene: TRBV7-2; D gene: .
CDR3 protein: ASGRQGRFTSNQPQH; V gene: TRBV28; D gene: TRBD1
CDR3 protein: ASSRGGSSYNEQF; V gene: TRBV11-2; D gene: TRBD2
CDR3 protein: ASSLALAGVGDEQY; V gene: TRBV7-2; D gene: TRBD2
CDR3 protein: ATSRGVSGNSYNEQF; V gene: TRBV15; D gene: TRBD2
CDR3 protein: ASSKRGPGEQY; V gene: TRBV7-9; D gene: .
CDR3 protein: ASSFGREQF; V gene: TRBV5-6; D gene: TRBD2
CDR3 protein: ASSTPTGGTGANVLT; V gene: TRBV5-1; D gene: TRBD1
CDR3 protein: ASSIATGGREKLF; V gene: TRBV7-6; D gene: TRBD1
CDR3 protein: ASSVGQGANTGELF; V gene: TRBV9; D gene: TRBD1